A selection of T cell receptor beta chains follows, all from one sample in a study of early T cells in non-severe SARS-CoV-2 infection. TCRdb reprocessed the 5' RACE reads with MiXCR, giving one entry per CDR3 protein. The sample contains over 70,000 distinct CDR3 sequences, approximately 15% of which appear only once. Here the sequenced sample was whole blood, taken at baseline. These TCRs come from an adult who was a healthcare worker with PCR-confirmed SARS-CoV-2 infection or an uninfected control (not recorded which). The CDR3 runs from the conserved cysteine through the conserved F or W. A D gene is named only where the DNA matches it firmly. Some rows mark clone size as missing; the rest say once, few, many or name a class of expanded clone.

V gene	CDR3 length	J gene	clone size	D gene	CDR3 DNA	CDR3 protein
TRBV29-1	13	TRBJ2-6	few	.	TGCAGCGTCGCAGAGGACAGGGCCAACGTCCTGACTTTC	CSVAEDRANVLTF
TRBV27	14	TRBJ2-7	.	.	TGTGCCAGCAGTTTAAACCCCTTCTCCTACGAGCAGTACTTC	CASSLNPFSYEQYF
TRBV19	14	TRBJ2-5	.	TRBD1	TGTGCCAGCAAACGGGACAGAGGGAGAGAGACCCAGTACTTC	CASKRDRGRETQYF
TRBV7-6	14	TRBJ1-1	few	.	TGTGCCAGCAGCCGGACCTCTATATCAGGGGAAGCTTTCTTT	CASSRTSISGEAFF
TRBV20-1	15	TRBJ2-3	.	TRBD2	TGCAGTGCCACGACTAGCGGGAGGGTCCCAGATACGCAGTATTTT	CSATTSGRVPDTQYF
TRBV28	16	TRBJ2-7	few	TRBD2	TGTGCCAGCAGTTTATGGCTAGCGGGAGGACCCTACGAGCAGTACTTC	CASSLWLAGGPYEQYF
TRBV7-8	15	TRBJ1-3	few	.	TGTGCCAGCAGCTTAGCTGTGGGTACTGGAAACACCATATATTTT	CASSLAVGTGNTIYF
TRBV6-1	15	TRBJ2-3	.	TRBD2	TGTGCCAGCAGTGAACCCCAACTAGCGCTAGATACGCAGTATTTT	CASSEPQLALDTQYF
TRBV20-1	16	TRBJ2-1	.	TRBD2	TGCAGTGCGCCCGGGAAGGGACTAGCGGTTTACAATGAGCAGTTCTTC	CSAPGKGLAVYNEQFF
TRBV28	13	TRBJ2-1	.	TRBD2	TGTGCCAGCAACCTAGGACTAGCGGGAGAGCAGTTCTTC	CASNLGLAGEQFF
TRBV30	11	TRBJ2-1	few	.	TGTGCCGGCACAGCCTACAATGAGCAGTTCTTC	CAGTAYNEQFF
TRBV18	15	TRBJ2-3	.	.	TGTGCCAGCTCACCAATTCGTGCTAGCACAGATACGCAGTATTTT	CASSPIRASTDTQYF
TRBV12-3/TRBV12-4	15	TRBJ2-2	few	.	TGTGCCAGCAGTTGGGTAGCGAGTTGGGACGGGGAGCTGTTTTTT	CASSWVASWDGELFF
TRBV15	14	TRBJ2-3	many	.	TGTGCCACCAGCAGAGGGGGAGAGGGCGATACGCAGTATTTT	CATSRGGEGDTQYF
TRBV2	14	TRBJ2-7	.	.	TGTGCCAGCAGAAGCAGGCCGGGGGTGTACGAGCAGTACTTC	CASRSRPGVYEQYF
TRBV15	17	TRBJ1-4	.	.	TGTGCCACCAGCCGAATCCCTTCAGGGATGGCTAATGAAAAACTGTTTTTT	CATSRIPSGMANEKLFF
TRBV6-5	12	TRBJ1-2	.	TRBD1	TGTGCCAGCAGTTTGGACAGGGATGGCTACACCTTC	CASSLDRDGYTF
TRBV5-1	16	TRBJ1-1	few	TRBD1	TGCGCCAGCAGCTTGGGAGGGGGCGGCGCGAACACTGAAGCTTTCTTT	CASSLGGGGANTEAFF
TRBV20-1	16	TRBJ2-7	.	.	TGCAGTGCTAGAGATGGGGTGAGAGCGGTAATCTACGAGCAGTACTTC	CSARDGVRAVIYEQYF
TRBV30	14	TRBJ1-5	.	TRBD1	TGTGCCTGGAGGGAGACAGGGGGCAGGCAGCCCCAGCATTTT	CAWRETGGRQPQHF
TRBV7-9	15	TRBJ1-5	few	TRBD1	TGTGCCAGCAGCCGGACCGGGACAGGTTATCAGCCCCAGCATTTT	CASSRTGTGYQPQHF
TRBV7-3	14	TRBJ2-7	.	.	TGTGCCAGCAGCTTAATGACAGCGGTATGCGAGCAGTACTTC	CASSLMTAVCEQYF
TRBV2	13	TRBJ2-1	.	.	TGTGCCAGCCGGTCGGACCCATACAATGAGCAGTTCTTC	CASRSDPYNEQFF
TRBV28	15	TRBJ2-7	.	.	TGTGCCAGCAGGCCAGGCGCGACCCATTCCGAGCAGCAGTACTTC	CASRPGATHSEQQYF
TRBV27	15	TRBJ1-5	.	TRBD1	TGTGCCAGCAGTTTTACAGGGGCGTTCAATCAGCCCCAGCATTTT	CASSFTGAFNQPQHF
TRBV5-6	12	TRBJ2-5	once	.	TGTGCCAGCAGTCTTAGGGGGGAGACCCAGTACTTC	CASSLRGETQYF
TRBV12-3/TRBV12-4	15	TRBJ1-5	many	TRBD1	TGTGCCAGCAGCTACATTACAGGGGCAGGTCAGCCCCAGCATTTT	CASSYITGAGQPQHF
TRBV11-2	15	TRBJ2-1	few	TRBD2	TGTGCCAGCAGCTTAGCCCTAGCGGGAGTGGCTGAGCAGTTCTTC	CASSLALAGVAEQFF
TRBV24-1	16	TRBJ2-1	many	TRBD2	TGTGCCACCAGTGATCCCGGGACTAGCGGGTTGCTTGAGCAGTTCTTC	CATSDPGTSGLLEQFF
TRBV10-3	12	TRBJ2-7	many	.	TGTGCCATCAGCCCGGCGGGCGACGAGCAGTACTTC	CAISPAGDEQYF
TRBV5-1	14	TRBJ2-7	.	TRBD1	TGCGCCAGCAGCTCCTGGGACAGCGCCTACGAGCAGTACTTC	CASSSWDSAYEQYF
TRBV4-1	13	TRBJ2-2	.	.	TGCGCCAGCAGCCCCTCATGGCACGGGGAGCTGTTTTTT	CASSPSWHGELFF
TRBV29-1	10	TRBJ2-1	many	.	TGCAGCGCCAAGGACTATTTGCAGTTCTTC	CSAKDYLQFF
TRBV25-1	13	TRBJ1-1	many	.	TGTGCCAGCAGTGATGCCGGGAACACTGAAGCTTTCTTT	CASSDAGNTEAFF
TRBV7-3	15	TRBJ2-1	few	.	TGTGCCAGCAGCTTAAACGGGGGAGAGGTCAATGAGCAGTTCTTC	CASSLNGGEVNEQFF
TRBV6-6	16	TRBJ1-6	.	TRBD1	TGTGCCAGCAGTACGAAGACAGGGAGAAATAATTCACCCCTCCACTTT	CASSTKTGRNNSPLHF
TRBV19	14	TRBJ2-2	few	.	TGTGCCAGTAGTAGAACGACCGCCGATGGGGAGCTGTTTTTT	CASSRTTADGELFF
TRBV28	12	TRBJ2-3	.	.	TGTGCCAGCACCACAGTGGGGTATACGCAGTATTTT	CASTTVGYTQYF
TRBV6-2/TRBV6-3	17	TRBJ2-1	few	TRBD2	TGTGCCAGCAGCCGACGTTCGACTAGCGGGAAGGACAATGAGCAGTTCTTC	CASSRRSTSGKDNEQFF
TRBV29-1	13	TRBJ2-7	.	TRBD2	TGCAGCGTTCTAGCGGGAACCACCTACGAGCAGTACTTC	CSVLAGTTYEQYF
TRBV4-2	16	TRBJ1-6	few	.	TGTGCCAGCAGCCCAGAAAGGGCCGGTTATAATTCACCCCTCCACTTT	CASSPERAGYNSPLHF
TRBV5-1	18	TRBJ2-6	.	.	TGCGCCAGCAGTCCCCGGAAGACTATGGGTTCTGGGGCCAACGTCCTGACTTTC	CASSPRKTMGSGANVLTF
TRBV7-3	13	TRBJ2-7	.	TRBD2	TGTGCCAGCAGCCGCGGGAGCTCCTACGAGCAGTACTTC	CASSRGSSYEQYF
TRBV29-1	13	TRBJ2-3	few	.	TGCAGCGTCACAGGTTCGGGCACAGATACGCAGTATTTT	CSVTGSGTDTQYF
TRBV11-2	13	TRBJ2-1	many	.	TGTGCCAGCAGGTATAGGTTGGAGAATGAGCAGTTCTTC	CASRYRLENEQFF
TRBV19	13	TRBJ2-3	.	.	TGTGCCACCGCCCTAAACTTAGCAGATACGCAGTATTTT	CATALNLADTQYF
TRBV28	14	TRBJ2-3	.	TRBD1	TGTGCCAGCAGGCCGGGACAGGGCGGAGGTACGCAGTATTTT	CASRPGQGGGTQYF